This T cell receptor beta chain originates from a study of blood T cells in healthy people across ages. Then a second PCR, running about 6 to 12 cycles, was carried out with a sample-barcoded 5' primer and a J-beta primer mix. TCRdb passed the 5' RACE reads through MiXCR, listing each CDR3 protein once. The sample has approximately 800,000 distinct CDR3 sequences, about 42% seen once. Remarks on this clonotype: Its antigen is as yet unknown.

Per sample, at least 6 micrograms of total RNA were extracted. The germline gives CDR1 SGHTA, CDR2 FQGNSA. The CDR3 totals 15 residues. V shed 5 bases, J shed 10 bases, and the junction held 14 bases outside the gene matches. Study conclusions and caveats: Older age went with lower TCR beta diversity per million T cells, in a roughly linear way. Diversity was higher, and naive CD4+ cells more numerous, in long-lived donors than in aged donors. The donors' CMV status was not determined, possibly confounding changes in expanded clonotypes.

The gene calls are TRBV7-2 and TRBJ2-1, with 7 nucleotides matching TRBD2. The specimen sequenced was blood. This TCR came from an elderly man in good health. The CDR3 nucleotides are TGTGCCAGCAGCCCAGATTGGGGAGCGGGAAGGGAGCAGTTCTTC. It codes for CASSPDWGAGREQFF.